The rows below give T cell receptor beta chains drawn from one sample of a study of CD8+CD57+ T cells in acquired aplastic anemia. TCRdb redid the calling of the reads with MiXCR, one entry per CDR3 protein. Among approximately 170,000 distinct CDR3 sequences, about half were seen once, and the ten largest hold 3% to 4%. The sequenced sample was sorted CD4+, CD8+, or CD8+CD57+ T cells (not recorded which) from PBMCs. The source is a human donor with aplastic anemia. CDR3s include the opening cysteine and the closing phenylalanine or tryptophan. A D gene is named only where the DNA matches it firmly. Clone size is shown for a subset of rows, as once, few, many or a class of expanded clone.

V	D	size	length	J	DNA	CDR3
TRBV25-1	NA	medium-sized	15	TRBJ1-6	TGTGCCAGCCATCCTATACCAAACAATAATTCACCCCTCCACTTT	CASHPIPNNNSPLHF
TRBV10-3	TRBD1	NA	16	TRBJ1-3	TGTGCCATCAGTAAAACAGGGGGTAACTCTGGAAACACCATATATTTT	CAISKTGGNSGNTIYF
TRBV29-1	TRBD2	once	14	TRBJ2-1	TGCAGCGTGGCCGGGACTAGCGGGCAGAATGAGCAGTTCTTC	CSVAGTSGQNEQFF
TRBV7-8	TRBD1	NA	16	TRBJ2-7	TGTGCCAGCGGCTTAGGACAGGGGACGAGCTCCTACGAGCAGTACTTC	CASGLGQGTSSYEQYF
TRBV10-2	NA	NA	14	TRBJ1-6	TGCGCCAGCAGTCCGGGACCGAATAATTCACCCCTCCACTTT	CASSPGPNNSPLHF
TRBV6-1	NA	many	14	TRBJ2-1	TGTGCCAGCAGTTGGGCGTACCCTTTATCGGAGCAGTTCTTC	CASSWAYPLSEQFF
TRBV12-3/TRBV12-4	TRBD1	many	15	TRBJ2-7	TGTGCCAGCAGCCAACAGGGGATAATGCCCTACGAGCAGTACTTC	CASSQQGIMPYEQYF
TRBV19	TRBD2	many	16	TRBJ2-1	TGTGCCAGTAGTATCACCCTAGCGGGGCCTCGCAATGAGCAGTTCTTC	CASSITLAGPRNEQFF
TRBV19	TRBD1	many	18	TRBJ1-6	TGTGCCAGTAGTACCGGACAGGGCGCGGGGTCCTATAATTCACCCCTCCACTTT	CASSTGQGAGSYNSPLHF
TRBV25-1	NA	many	11	TRBJ2-1	TGTGCCAGCAGTGAATTTGATGAGCAGTTCTTC	CASSEFDEQFF
TRBV7-2	NA	many	13	TRBJ2-3	TGTGCCAGCAGCTTAGCTCGCACAGATACGCAGTATTTT	CASSLARTDTQYF
TRBV30	TRBD2	NA	18	TRBJ2-3	TGTGCCTGGAGTGCGAGACGGACTAGCGGGAGGTCCCCAGATACGCAGTATTTT	CAWSARRTSGRSPDTQYF
TRBV11-2	TRBD1	NA	15	TRBJ2-1	TGTGCCAGCAGCTTAGAACAGGGGGCCTACAATGAGCAGTTCTTC	CASSLEQGAYNEQFF
TRBV10-3	NA	few	15	TRBJ2-1	TGTGCCATCAGTGATGCGGGAAGGTCCTACAATGAGCAGTTCTTC	CAISDAGRSYNEQFF
TRBV7-9	TRBD1	NA	12	TRBJ2-7	TGTGCCAGCAGCTTTACAGGGGGCGAGCAGTACTTC	CASSFTGGEQYF
TRBV2	TRBD1	few	13	TRBJ1-1	TGTGCCACCACGGGACAGCTGAACACTGAAGCTTTCTTT	CATTGQLNTEAFF
TRBV4-1	NA	NA	13	TRBJ2-7	TGCGCCAGCAGCCAGCGACGGGCCGGGGAGCAGTACTTC	CASSQRRAGEQYF
TRBV12-3/TRBV12-4	NA	many	12	TRBJ1-5	TGTGCCAGCAGTTTACCACCTGAGCCCCAGCATTTT	CASSLPPEPQHF
TRBV3-1	TRBD1	few	14	TRBJ2-3	TGTGCCAGCAGCCAAGCCAGGGGGCGAGATACGCAGTATTTT	CASSQARGRDTQYF
TRBV14	NA	many	16	TRBJ1-1	TGTGCCAGCAGCCCACAAGGCAGAAATATGAACACTGAAGCTTTCTTT	CASSPQGRNMNTEAFF
TRBV11-3	NA	few	14	TRBJ2-5	TGTGCCAGCAGCTTATCCCTAGTGTCTGAGACCCAGTACTTC	CASSLSLVSETQYF
TRBV2	NA	few	14	TRBJ2-3	TGTGCCAGCTCAACCGCTTGGGGCACAGATACGCAGTATTTT	CASSTAWGTDTQYF
TRBV11-2	NA	many	14	TRBJ2-5	TGTGCCAGCAGCTTAGGGGTCTTACAAGAGACCCAGTACTTC	CASSLGVLQETQYF
TRBV10-1	NA	NA	16	TRBJ1-5	TGTGCCACCAGTGATACTGGGACACTGGACAATCAGCCCCAGCATTTT	CATSDTGTLDNQPQHF
TRBV15	NA	NA	13	TRBJ1-2	TGTGCCACCACACAGGGCCTGGACTATGGCTACACCTTC	CATTQGLDYGYTF
TRBV29-1	TRBD1	few	13	TRBJ2-3	TGCAGCGTCCGGGGACAGACCCTTGATACGCAGTATTTT	CSVRGQTLDTQYF
TRBV7-6	NA	many	15	TRBJ2-1	TGTGCCAGCAGCTTAGCCGAGAGCTCCTACAATGAGCAGTTCTTC	CASSLAESSYNEQFF
TRBV5-4	TRBD1	many	13	TRBJ2-7	TGTGCCAGCAGCTTGCCAGGGGGCTACGAGCAGTACTTC	CASSLPGGYEQYF
TRBV4-1	NA	NA	15	TRBJ2-7	TGCGCCGGCAGCCAAGAGCACCGGGCTATCTACGAGCAGTACTTC	CAGSQEHRAIYEQYF
TRBV20-1	NA	many	12	TRBJ2-5	TGCAGTGCTGCCGGGATAACCGGGACCCAGTACTTC	CSAAGITGTQYF
TRBV19	NA	few	16	TRBJ1-2	TGTGCCAGTAGTATCGGTAAAGGAACGTCTAACTATGGCTACACCTTC	CASSIGKGTSNYGYTF
TRBV5-5	TRBD1	NA	16	TRBJ2-5	TGTGCCAGCAGCTTGCGAATAGGACAGGTTAAAGAGACCCAGTACTTC	CASSLRIGQVKETQYF
TRBV10-2	NA	NA	12	TRBJ1-5	TGCGCCAGCAGTGAGTCCTATGGGCCCCAGCATTTT	CASSESYGPQHF
TRBV25-1	NA	few	13	TRBJ2-7	TGTGCCAGCAGCTTGGGACTTGCCTACGAGCAGTACTTC	CASSLGLAYEQYF
TRBV15	NA	once	15	TRBJ2-7	TGTGCCACCAGCTCCCGAAGGACAGCTATTTACGAGCAGTACTTC	CATSSRRTAIYEQYF